Described below is a single T cell receptor (beta chain) sequence and its context. Its antigen is not identified. The sample is drawn from a study of Graves' ophthalmopathy and Graves' hyperthyroidism. Study-wide background: Peripheral blood sampling occurred at initial diagnosis, before any treatment.

General study results and limits: Most thyroid clonotypes expanded beyond 0.001 frequency were also found in blood.

The CDR3 sequence is 11 residues long. V shed 6 bases and J shed 3 bases, with 6 bases lying between them. The V gene's germline CDR1 is SNHLY and CDR2 FYNNEI. Beta-chain TCR CDR3 regions were amplified from RNA transcripts. The workflow started with a first-round RT-PCR run with HTBI primers and then moved on to a second-round multiplex PCR. TCRdb re-derived calls from the multiplex PCR reads in MiXCR, one entry per CDR3 protein. The table lists roughly 700,000 distinct CDR3 sequences, 35% to 50% of them singletons. The clonotype was recovered from an adult man with Graves' ophthalmopathy. Sequenced sample: peripheral blood. The V call is TRBV2, the J call TRBJ2-7; TRBD2 might be the D (5 bases). DNA for the CDR3: TGTGCCAGCAGGACTATCTACGAGCAGTACTTC. It specifies CASRTIYEQYF.